What follows are 32 T cell receptor beta chains derived from one specimen sequenced in a study of T cell changes during pregnancy in multiple sclerosis. This table comes from immunoSEQ multiplex PCR, and its TCRdb copy is limited to in-frame clones, with some not included. The table has roughly 40,000 clones, about 94% seen once. This specimen was CD4+ T cells from peripheral blood mononuclear cells, taken after pregnancy. The receptor source for this set is a female donor with multiple sclerosis, enrolled in a pregnancy study.

V usage is TRBV5-8 and J usage is TRBJ2-5, with 10 bases that match TRBD2. Per the germline V gene, CDR1 is SGHTS and CDR2 is YDEGEE. J lost 5 bases, V lost 0 bases, and 10 bases had no gene match. The CDR3 is 17 amino acids. In DNA, the CDR3 is TGTGCCAGCAGCTTGGGGCTAGCGGGGGCTCAGGGGGAGACCCAGTACTTC. It encodes CASSLGLAGAQGETQYF.

V is TRBV4-2 and J is TRBJ1-5, with D perhaps matching TRBD1 (5 bases). Trimming took off 4 bases at V and 0 bases at J, with 10 bases between the two ends. This CDR3 comprises 15 residues. Per the germline V gene, CDR1 is LGHNA and CDR2 is YNFKEQ. The CDR3 coding sequence is TGTGCCAGCAGCCTCAGGGCGCCTAGCAATCAGCCCCAGCATTTT. This codes for CASSLRAPSNQPQHF.

The V gene is TRBV13, the J gene TRBJ2-7, with 8 bases that match TRBD1. CDR3 length: 13 residues. Germline-derived CDR1 and CDR2 are PRHDT and FYEKMQ (reference sequence). J was trimmed by 9 bases and V by 2 bases; bases with no gene match: 6. The CDR3 sequence: CASSLRDRPVQYF. The CDR3 nucleotides are TGTGCCAGCAGCTTAAGGGACAGGCCAGTGCAGTACTTC.

This chain links TRBV5-1 with TRBJ1-1; 7 bases fit TRBD1. This CDR3 comprises 12 residues. V trimming: 1 base; J trimming: 8 bases; junction bases outside the gene matches: 2. CDR1 SGHRS and CDR2 YFSETQ come from the germline V gene. CDR3 region: CASSLNRGEAFF. The CDR3 coding sequence is TGCGCCAGCAGCTTGAACAGGGGAGAAGCTTTCTTT.

Concerning this clone: The junction differs from germline at one of its ends, possibly a read error. This sequence joins TRBV2 and TRBJ1-3; D gene uncertain. Germline V gene lookup returns CDR1 SNHLY and CDR2 FYNNEI. CDR3 length: 14 amino acids. CDR3 region: CASSEGLSGNTIYF. DNA for the CDR3: TGTGCCAGCAGCGAAGGGCTCTCTGGAAACACCATATATTTT.

The chain combines TRBV10-3 with TRBJ1-1, with D uncertain. CDR1 is ENHRY and CDR2 is SYGVKD in the germline V gene. Trimming left V 8 bases short and J 3 bases short, with 13 bases between. The CDR3 has 13 residues. In nucleotides, the CDR3 is TGTGCCATCCGCAGGCCATTCGACACTGAAGCTTTCTTT. It specifies CAIRRPFDTEAFF.

This clone was recorded a few times. The rearrangement links TRBV7-9 to TRBJ1-6; 9 nucleotides line up with TRBD1. CDR1 and CDR2 from the germline V gene are SEHNR and FQNEAQ (reference sequence). With V trimmed by 5 bases and J by 6 bases, 5 bases remained unmatched. There are 15 residues in the CDR3. The CDR3: CASSTGGSFNSPLHF. The CDR3, as DNA: TGTGCCAGCAGCACAGGGGGCTCGTTTAATTCACCCCTCCACTTT.

This clone was counted once. The chain employs TRBV7-2 and TRBJ2-1, with TRBD1 as a possible D gene (5 bases). Germline CDR1 is SGHTA and CDR2 is FQGNSA. V shed 8 bases and J shed 5 bases, with 10 bases lying between them. This CDR3 contains 12 residues. The CDR3 nucleotides read TGTGCCAGCCAGGACAACGACAATGAGCAGTTCTTC. Residues: CASQDNDNEQFF.

The chain is built from TRBV7-2 and TRBJ1-3, with TRBD1 as a possible D gene (6 bases). From germline, CDR1 is SGHTA and CDR2 FQGNSA. The CDR3 contains 16 residues. Trimming took 1 base from V and 2 from J, leaving 12 bases between them. The CDR3 DNA follows: TGTGCCAGCAGCTTAGGGGAGGGGGGTACTGGAAACACCATATATTTT. It yields the protein CASSLGEGGTGNTIYF.

This chain links TRBV7-2 with TRBJ2-5; 9 positions agree with TRBD2. With V trimmed by 2 bases and J by 5 bases, 18 bases remained unmatched. From germline, CDR1 is SGHTA and CDR2 FQGNSA. This CDR3 contains 19 residues. DNA for the CDR3: TGTGCCAGCAGCTTATCTACTGGGTTATGGCGGGGGGGCATGGAGACCCAGTACTTC. Residues: CASSLSTGLWRGGMETQYF.

V and J are TRBV25-1 and TRBJ2-4; 7 bases are shared with TRBD1. With V trimmed by 5 bases and J by 4 bases, 11 bases remained unmatched. Germline assignment: CDR1 MGHDK and CDR2 SYGVNS. This CDR3 region has 16 residues. CDR3 nucleotide sequence: TGTGCCAGCAGTTGGGTCCATACAGGGGCGAAAAACATTCAGTACTTC. It translates to CASSWVHTGAKNIQYF.

The chain employs TRBV4-2 and TRBJ2-3, with D maybe TRBD2 (7 bases). Trimming left V 1 base short and J 7 bases short, with 18 bases between. The germline CDR1 and CDR2 sequences are LGHNA and YNFKEQ. The CDR3 is 16 residues long. CDR3 bases: TGTGCCAGCAGCCAAGTGGGGGGCGGCGGGGGAAATACGCAGTATTTT. Protein: CASSQVGGGGGNTQYF.

The V gene is TRBV7-8, the J gene TRBJ1-1, with a weak D call TRBD1 (5 bases). Germline CDR1 and CDR2: SGHVS and FQNEAQ. This CDR3 is built from 15 residues. V lost 4 bases and J lost 3, with 15 bases in between. The CDR3 DNA reads TGTGCCAGCAGCTCGGTCAGGGTCGAAGACACTGAAGCTTTCTTT. Amino acids: CASSSVRVEDTEAFF.

This chain connects TRBV7-9 to TRBJ2-7; tentative D call: TRBD1 (5 bases). Trimming took off 5 bases at V and 4 bases at J, with 15 bases between the two ends. The CDR3 spans 14 residues. Germline V gene lookup returns CDR1 SEHNR and CDR2 FQNEAQ (reference sequence). CDR3 in amino acids: CASSPGPGYYEQYF. The CDR3 nucleotides are TGTGCCAGCAGCCCGGGCCCAGGGTATTACGAGCAGTACTTC.

The V call is TRBV29-1, the J call TRBJ1-2, with TRBD1 identical over 9 bases. Germline-derived CDR1 and CDR2 are SQVTM and ANQGSEA. V trimming: 4 bases; J trimming: 7 bases; junction bases outside the gene matches: 7. The CDR3 has 13 amino acids. CDR3 nucleotides: TGCAGCGTTGGTCCGGGACAGGGATTTGGCTACACCTTC. Protein: CSVGPGQGFGYTF.

The chain couples TRBV5-4 to TRBJ1-6; 10 bases line up with TRBD1. The CDR3 contains 15 residues. V dropped 4 bases and J dropped 7; count of bases not matched to a gene: 5. Germline V gives CDR1 SGHNT, CDR2 YYREEE (reference sequence). The CDR3 DNA follows: TGTGCCAGCAGCGTAAGACAGGGGGCGAATTCACCCCTCCACTTT. It specifies CASSVRQGANSPLHF. Drawing the rest from reference TRBV5-4 and TRBJ1-6, the complete variable domain is ETGVTQSPTHLIKTRGQQVTLRCSSQSGHNTVSWYQQALGQGPQFIFQYYREEENGRGNFPPRFSGLQFPNYSSELNVNALELDDSALYLCASSVRQGANSPLHFGNGTRLTVT.

The chain carries TRBV2 and TRBJ2-5; possible D gene TRBD2, 7 bases. The CDR3 sequence is 13 residues long. Germline V gene data show CDR1 as SNHLY and CDR2 as FYNNEI. With 8 bases removed from V and 4 bases from J, the gap between germline ends came to 14 bases. The CDR3 DNA reads TGTGCCAGCGCAACTAGGGGGGGAGAGACCCAGTACTTC. Translated, it gives CASATRGGETQYF. Full variable domain (remainder filled in from reference TRBV2 and TRBJ2-5): EPEVTQTPSHQVTQMGQEVILRCVPISNHLYFYWYRQILGQKVEFLVSFYNNEISEKSEIFDDQFSVERPDGSNFTLKIRSTKLEDSAMYFCASATRGGETQYFGPGTRLLVL.

The chain has TRBV13 and TRBJ1-3, with D possibly being TRBD1 (6 bases). Looked up from germline, CDR1 is PRHDT and CDR2 is FYEKMQ (reference sequence). V lost 4 bases to trimming and J lost 0 bases, with 13 bases between them. The CDR3 runs to 16 residues. The CDR3 here is CASSSDKGVSGNTIYF. CDR3 nucleotides: TGTGCCAGCAGCTCCGACAAGGGGGTCTCTGGAAACACCATATATTTT.

This rearrangement joins TRBV6-5 to TRBJ2-7; D gene unclear. Germline V gives CDR1 MNHEY, CDR2 SVGAGI. The CDR3 extends over 11 amino acids. The V gene lost 8 bases and the J gene lost 6 bases, with 11 bases spanning the gap. The DNA for the CDR3 is TGTGCCAGCCAACGAGGCGGCGAGCAGTACTTC. This gives the protein CASQRGGEQYF.

The chain joins TRBV6-6 to TRBJ2-7; D is undetermined. There are 11 residues in the CDR3. CDR1 MNHNY and CDR2 SVGAGI come from the germline V gene (reference sequence). Trimming stripped 6 bases from V and 3 bases from J, with 6 bases between. The DNA of the CDR3 is TGTGCCAGCAGATATTTCTACGAGCAGTACTTC. Its translation: CASRYFYEQYF.

This clone was picked up one time. This chain uses TRBV5-1 with TRBJ1-4, with 10 bases identical to TRBD1. Germline V CDR1 and CDR2: SGHRS, YFSETQ. The CDR3 contains 20 residues. V trimming: 0 bases; J trimming: 3 bases; junction bases outside the gene matches: 14. The CDR3 region has the DNA TGCGCCAGCAGCTTGGTGCCCATTACGGGACAGGGGTTGGCTAATGAAAAACTGTTTTTT. Translating gives CASSLVPITGQGLANEKLFF.

The V and J genes are TRBV11-2 and TRBJ1-4; possible D gene TRBD1, 5 bases. This CDR3 region has 14 residues. CDR1 and CDR2 (germline): SGHAT, FQNNGV. Deletions cut 6 bases from V and 7 bases from J, with 15 bases between. CDR3 loop: CASRHTGGVEKLFF. CDR3 DNA sequence: TGTGCCAGCAGACATACGGGGGGTGTTGAAAAACTGTTTTTT.

CDR3: CASSLEGRQGQPQHF. The CDR3 coding sequence is TGCGCCAGCAGCTTGGAGGGGAGGCAGGGTCAGCCCCAGCATTTT. The chain is built from TRBV5-1 and TRBJ1-5; D possibly corresponds to TRBD1 (5 bases). The germline CDR1 and CDR2 sequences are SGHRS and YFSETQ. The CDR3 totals 15 residues. Trimming pared 0 bases from V and 6 bases from J, leaving 13 bases between.

This clone appeared a single time. The genes are TRBV6-6 and TRBJ1-2; D is uncertain. Between the trimmed V and J ends, which lost 4 bases and 6 bases, there was a span of 9 bases. The CDR3 has 12 residues. The germline CDR1 and CDR2 sequences are MNHNY and SVGAGI (reference sequence). For the CDR3, the DNA is TGTGCCAGCAGTTTGACGGAGGATGGCTACACCTTC. Protein sequence: CASSLTEDGYTF.

The chain recombines TRBV9 with TRBJ1-2; 8 bases map to TRBD1. The CDR3 totals 16 residues. Germline lookup yields CDR1 SGDLS and CDR2 YYNGEE. V trimming: 3 bases; J trimming: 5 bases; junction bases outside the gene matches: 12. CDR3 amino acids: CASSAAPGGADYGYTF. The CDR3 DNA sequence: TGTGCCAGCAGCGCGGCCCCAGGGGGCGCGGATTATGGCTACACCTTC.

This sequence joins TRBV18 and TRBJ2-1; D is uncertain. Germline CDR1 and CDR2: KGHSH and LQKENI. Trimming removed 0 bases at V and 4 bases at J, with 4 bases between. CDR3 size: 13 residues. CDR3: CASSPPEYNEQFF. The CDR3 DNA reads TGTGCCAGCTCACCACCAGAGTACAATGAGCAGTTCTTC. Combining the CDR3 with reference TRBV18 and TRBJ2-1 gives the whole variable domain NAGVMQNPRHLVRRRGQEARLRCSPMKGHSHVYWYRQLPEEGLKFMVYLQKENIIDESGMPKERFSAEFPKEGPSILRIQQVVRGDSAAYFCASSPPEYNEQFFGPGTRLTVL.

The chain is built from TRBV2 and TRBJ2-7; TRBD2 matches 7 bases. Germline assignment: CDR1 SNHLY and CDR2 FYNNEI. The length of the CDR3 is 13 residues. V shed 6 bases, J shed 2 bases, and the junction held 4 bases outside the gene matches. CDR3 nucleotides: TGTGCCAGCAGGGGGGGAGGGGCCTACGAGCAGTACTTC. Encoded protein: CASRGGGAYEQYF.

This chain connects TRBV6-4 to TRBJ2-3; 10 positions agree with TRBD2. The CDR3 totals 13 residues. V was pared by 6 bases and J by 5 bases, with 2 bases of the junction left unmatched. Germline V gene sequence: CDR1 MRHNA, CDR2 SNTAGT. DNA of the CDR3: TGTGCCAGCAGCTCTAGCGGGAGAGATACGCAGTATTTT. Its translation: CASSSSGRDTQYF.

The chain is built from TRBV6-5 and TRBJ1-4, with 12 bases matching TRBD1. The CDR3 contains 16 residues. After removal of 2 bases from V and 5 bases from J, the junction contained 3 bases not matched to a gene. Germline loops: CDR1 MNHEY, CDR2 SVGAGI. CDR3 nucleotides: TGTGCCAGCAGTTACACGGGGACAGGGGGCAATGAAAAACTGTTTTTT. Amino acids: CASSYTGTGGNEKLFF.

The chain couples TRBV19 to TRBJ1-5; 7 bases are shared with TRBD1. In germline, CDR1 is LNHDA, CDR2 SQIVND (reference sequence). Trimming at V came to 7 bases and at J to 0 bases, leaving 6 bases not matched to a gene. The CDR3 is made up of 15 amino acids. In nucleotides, the CDR3 is TGTGCCAGTACCCTCAGGGGGTATAGCAATCAGCCCCAGCATTTT. Amino acids: CASTLRGYSNQPQHF. Filled out from reference TRBV19 and TRBJ1-5, the complete variable domain reads DGGITQSPKYLFRKEGQNVTLSCEQNLNHDAMYWYRQDPGQGLRLIYYSQIVNDFQKGDIAEGYSVSREKKESFPLTVTSAQKNPTAFYLCASTLRGYSNQPQHFGDGTRLSIL.

The rearrangement joins TRBV30 to TRBJ2-7; D possibly corresponds to TRBD2 (6 bases). Germline V lookup: CDR1 GTSNPN, CDR2 SVGIG (reference sequence). The ends were cut back, 2 bases at V and 5 bases at J, with 25 bases in the middle. CDR3 length: 17 residues. CDR3 nucleotides: TGTGCCTGGAGTACTTTTAAAGTATCGGGGGTTCCCCACGAGCAGTACTTC. Translating gives CAWSTFKVSGVPHEQYF.

This clone was recorded only once. The chain has TRBV19 and TRBJ1-1, with unresolved D. CDR3 length: 13 amino acids. V was shortened by 3 bases and J by 1 base, with 6 bases between the two germline ends. Germline CDR1 and CDR2: LNHDA and SQIVND (reference sequence). This chain's CDR3 is CASSMGRNTEAFF. For the CDR3, the DNA is TGTGCCAGTAGTATGGGCAGGAACACTGAAGCTTTCTTT.